A selection of T cell receptor beta chains follows, all from one sample in a study of cytomegalovirus exposure and HLA in healthy donors. The method was immunoSEQ multiplex PCR; TCRdb's version includes in-frame clones alone and lacks a portion of them. The sample records around 210,000 clones, over 65% being singletons. The sample was PBMCs. The receptors stem from a woman aged 25 to 45 in good health and CMV-seronegative. CDR3s include the opening cysteine and the closing phenylalanine or tryptophan. The order of the fields is J gene, clone size, V gene, CDR3 protein. Size is stated for part of the rows, as once, few or many counts, or as a class when the clone is expanded.

J: TRBJ1-2; size: -; V: TRBV5-1; CDR3: CASSLGLGGNYGYPF
J: TRBJ2-7; size: few; V: TRBV14; CDR3: CASSQRPVSYEQYF
J: TRBJ1-1; size: -; V: TRBV5-1; CDR3: CASSLAGSRNTEAFF
J: TRBJ1-1; size: -; V: TRBV11-3; CDR3: CASSTQVNTEAFF
J: TRBJ2-3; size: -; V: TRBV9; CDR3: CASSVVAGGPGWQYF
J: TRBJ1-1; size: -; V: TRBV6-6; CDR3: CASSSTGSRGFF
J: TRBJ2-4; size: -; V: TRBV2; CDR3: CASSEPTTPLAKNIQYF
J: TRBJ1-6; size: few; V: TRBV6-1; CDR3: CASSADRASSYNSPLHF
J: TRBJ2-1; size: -; V: TRBV30; CDR3: CAWSVGRHNEQFF
J: TRBJ2-1; size: once; V: TRBV29-1; CDR3: CSVEGLAGVSYNEQFF
J: TRBJ1-1; size: -; V: TRBV2; CDR3: CASSQHSGGNTEAFF
J: TRBJ2-7; size: few; V: TRBV15; CDR3: CATSRSGGSYEQYF
J: TRBJ2-3; size: -; V: TRBV5-1; CDR3: CASAGTSGIKTQYF
J: TRBJ2-5; size: -; V: TRBV28; CDR3: CASSLGGTRQTQYF
J: TRBJ1-5; size: few; V: TRBV6-1; CDR3: CASRTGQYSNQPQHF
J: TRBJ2-3; size: -; V: TRBV7-7; CDR3: CASSLQEGYTQYF
J: TRBJ2-2; size: once; V: TRBV29-1; CDR3: CSVDRGRSGELFF
J: TRBJ1-1; size: -; V: TRBV7-9; CDR3: CSSSFDSKEAFF
J: TRBJ1-5; size: -; V: TRBV7-9; CDR3: CASSPVGGGGQPQHF
J: TRBJ2-1; size: once; V: TRBV13; CDR3: CASSWGSSYNEQFF
J: TRBJ2-1; size: -; V: TRBV15; CDR3: CATSILAGRNEQFF
J: TRBJ2-5; size: few; V: TRBV9; CDR3: CASSVDGTPWETQYF
J: TRBJ2-5; size: -; V: TRBV7-6; CDR3: CASSLEIPYQETQYF
J: TRBJ1-5; size: once; V: TRBV28; CDR3: CASSPGQPNQPQHF
J: TRBJ2-1; size: -; V: TRBV5-4; CDR3: CASSQYVGTSSYNEQFF
J: TRBJ1-2; size: -; V: TRBV7-9; CDR3: CASSLGQGANGYTF
J: TRBJ2-7; size: -; V: TRBV7-6; CDR3: CASSQAQGLIDEQYF